The entry below gives a single T cell receptor beta chain sequence along with its context. What it recognizes is unknown. A read error is likely, as this CDR3 ends without the conserved phenylalanine or tryptophan. The PCR had 60 Vbeta and 13 Jbeta primers. Profiling relied on immunoSEQ multiplex PCR, and the TCRdb table lists in-frame clones only, not all of them. The table shows 90,000 to 140,000 clones, with roughly 70% occurring only once. This sample was taken from a study of cytomegalovirus exposure and HLA in healthy donors. Whole-study results and caveats: Earlier results showed most TCR beta V segments being productive about 87% or about 30% of the time. A missense variant in DCLRE1C was later tied to TCR beta V- and J-gene trimming.

In germline, CDR1 is GTSNPN, CDR2 SVGIG (reference sequence). The CDR3 has 11 amino acids. V was trimmed by 0 bases and J by 5 bases, leaving 4 bases between them. This clonotype was sampled from a man aged 40-49 years in good health and CMV-seronegative. Sequenced: PBMCs. The rearrangement uses TRBV30 and TRBJ1-1; no firm D call. The CDR3 spells CAWSVLTEAFL. CDR3 nucleotides: TGTGCCTGGAGTGTACTTACTGAAGCTTTCCTT.